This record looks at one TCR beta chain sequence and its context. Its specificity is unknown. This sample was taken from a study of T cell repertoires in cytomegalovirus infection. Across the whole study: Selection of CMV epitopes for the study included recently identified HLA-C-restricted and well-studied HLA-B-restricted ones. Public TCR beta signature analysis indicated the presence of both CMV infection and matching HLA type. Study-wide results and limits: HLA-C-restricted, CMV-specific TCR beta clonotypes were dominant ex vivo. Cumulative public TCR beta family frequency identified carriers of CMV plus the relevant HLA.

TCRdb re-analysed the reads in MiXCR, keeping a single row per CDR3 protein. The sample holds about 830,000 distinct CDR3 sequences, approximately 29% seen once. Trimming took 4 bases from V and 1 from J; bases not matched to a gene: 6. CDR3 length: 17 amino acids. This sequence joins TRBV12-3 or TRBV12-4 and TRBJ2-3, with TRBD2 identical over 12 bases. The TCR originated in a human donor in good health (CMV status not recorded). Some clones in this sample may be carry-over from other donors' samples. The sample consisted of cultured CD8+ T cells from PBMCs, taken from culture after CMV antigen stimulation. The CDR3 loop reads CASSSGRTSGGTDTQYF. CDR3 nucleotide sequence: TGTGCCAGCAGTTCCGGACGGACTAGCGGGGGCACAGATACGCAGTATTTT.